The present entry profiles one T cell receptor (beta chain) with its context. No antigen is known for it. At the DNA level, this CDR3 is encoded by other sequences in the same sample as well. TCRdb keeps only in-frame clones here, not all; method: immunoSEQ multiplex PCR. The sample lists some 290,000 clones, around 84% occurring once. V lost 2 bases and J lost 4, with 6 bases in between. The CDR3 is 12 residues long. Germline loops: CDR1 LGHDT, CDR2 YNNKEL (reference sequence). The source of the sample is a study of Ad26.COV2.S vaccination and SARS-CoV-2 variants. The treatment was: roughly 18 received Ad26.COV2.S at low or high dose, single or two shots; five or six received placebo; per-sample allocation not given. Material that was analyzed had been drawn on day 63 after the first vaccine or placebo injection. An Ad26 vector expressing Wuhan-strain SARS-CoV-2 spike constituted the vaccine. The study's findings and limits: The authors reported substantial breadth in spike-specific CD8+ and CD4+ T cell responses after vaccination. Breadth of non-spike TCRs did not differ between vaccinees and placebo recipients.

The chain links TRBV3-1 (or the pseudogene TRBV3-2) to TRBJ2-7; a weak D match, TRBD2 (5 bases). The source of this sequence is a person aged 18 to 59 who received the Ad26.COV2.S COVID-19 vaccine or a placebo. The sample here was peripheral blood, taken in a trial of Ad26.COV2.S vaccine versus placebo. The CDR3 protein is CASSQSGYEQYF. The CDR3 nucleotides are TGTGCCAGCAGCCAAAGCGGTTACGAGCAGTACTTC.